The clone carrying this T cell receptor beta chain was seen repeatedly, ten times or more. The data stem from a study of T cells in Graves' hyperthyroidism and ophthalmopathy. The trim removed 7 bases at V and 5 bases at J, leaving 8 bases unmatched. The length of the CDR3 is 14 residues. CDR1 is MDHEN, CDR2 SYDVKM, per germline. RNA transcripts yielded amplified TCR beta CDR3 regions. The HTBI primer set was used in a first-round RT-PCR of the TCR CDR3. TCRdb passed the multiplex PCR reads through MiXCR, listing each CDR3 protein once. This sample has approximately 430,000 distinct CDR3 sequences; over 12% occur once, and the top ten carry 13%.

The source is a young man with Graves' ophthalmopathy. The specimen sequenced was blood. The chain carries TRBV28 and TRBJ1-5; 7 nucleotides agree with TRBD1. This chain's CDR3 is CASTSHQGDQPQHF. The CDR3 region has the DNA TGTGCCAGCACCTCCCACCAGGGGGATCAGCCCCAGCATTTT.